The 10 T cell receptor beta chains below were found in one sample sequenced in a study of T-cell reconstitution after alpha-beta-depleted transplantation in children. Construction of the TCRbeta library involved unique molecular identifiers. TCRdb recomputed calls from the PCR reads with MiXCR, one row per CDR3 protein. The table lists a few hundred thousand distinct CDR3 sequences, approximately 11% of them singletons. This specimen consisted of PBMCs from the stem cell graft donor, obtained from the stem cell graft. Source of these receptors: a human donor who donated a stem cell graft to a child with acute myeloid leukemia.

This clonotype has a count of ten or more. This chain uses TRBV6-2 or TRBV6-3 with TRBJ2-7, with D uncertain. CDR1 and CDR2 from the germline V gene are MNHEY and SVGEGT. Trimming removed 0 bases from V and 2 bases from J, with 11 bases in between. The CDR3 is 15 amino acids. CDR3 amino acids: CASSYSNIQAYEQYF. CDR3 nucleotide sequence: TGTGCCAGCAGTTACTCGAACATCCAGGCCTACGAGCAGTACTTC.

In its sample, this clonotype was seen many times. The V gene is TRBV2, the J gene TRBJ2-3; 7 bases fit TRBD1. The CDR3 is 15 amino acids. Germline V CDR1 and CDR2: SNHLY, FYNNEI. V was clipped by 2 bases and J by 2 bases; unmatched bases: 4. The CDR3, as DNA: TGTGCCAGCAGTGAACAGGGGGAGAACACAGATACGCAGTATTTT. This encodes CASSEQGENTDTQYF.

To note about this clonotype: It may be a read error: a sequence one base away is much more abundant. This chain links TRBV12-3 or TRBV12-4 with TRBJ2-5; D possibly corresponds to TRBD2 (5 bases). V lost 5 bases and J lost 1, with 11 bases in between. The CDR3 totals 14 residues. The CDR3 region has the DNA TGTGCCAGCAGTCCGGGATTCCTCCAAGAGACCCAGTACTTC. Translated: CASSPGFLQETQYF.

This rearrangement joins TRBV12-3 or TRBV12-4 to TRBJ2-3; 9 bases agree with TRBD2. V trimming: 7 bases; J trimming: 5 bases; junction bases outside the gene matches: 7. The CDR3 is 14 amino acids. CDR3 DNA sequence: TGTGCCAGCACGGCGGGAGGGCCCGGAGATACGCAGTATTTT. Amino acids: CASTAGGPGDTQYF.

CDR3 bases: TGTGCCAGCTCACCGGTTAAGGGACAGTTATCTGATGAGCAGTTCTTC. It yields the protein CASSPVKGQLSDEQFF. The rearrangement uses TRBV18 and TRBJ2-1; 7 bases fit TRBD1. The CDR3 length is 16 residues. Germline V CDR1 and CDR2: KGHSH, LQKENI. J was trimmed by 8 bases and V by 3 bases; bases with no gene match: 13.

This clonotype has more than one count but fewer than ten. The rearrangement uses TRBV7-2 and TRBJ2-5; D may correspond to TRBD1 or TRBD2 (7 bases each). V was shortened by 3 bases and J by 5 bases, with 16 bases between the two germline ends. The CDR3 spans 15 residues. Germline V lookup: CDR1 SGHTA, CDR2 FQGNSA. For the CDR3, the DNA is TGTGCCAGCAGCTTCCAGGGGGGGGGTTGGGAGACCCAGTACTTC. It translates to CASSFQGGGWETQYF.

This clonotype was observed at least ten times. The chain uses TRBV10-3 and TRBJ2-1; D is uncertain. Germline-derived CDR1 and CDR2 are ENHRY and SYGVKD. The CDR3 is 13 residues long. The germline V and J ends were trimmed by 2 bases and 6 bases, with 8 bases remaining between them. CDR3 amino acids: CAISEGQLNEQFF. DNA for the CDR3: TGTGCCATCAGTGAGGGCCAGCTCAATGAGCAGTTCTTC.

The V gene is TRBV13, the J gene TRBJ2-3, with 14 bases lining up with TRBD2. Germline CDR1 PRHDT, CDR2 FYEKMQ (reference sequence). The CDR3 runs 19 residues. V shed 5 bases, J shed 1 base, and the junction held 11 bases outside the gene matches. CDR3 sequence reads: CASSQAGTSGSLGTDTQYF. The CDR3 bases are TGTGCCAGCAGCCAAGCCGGGACTAGCGGGAGTCTGGGCACAGATACGCAGTATTTT.

The V gene is TRBV29-1, the J gene TRBJ1-4; no firm D call. Germline CDR1 and CDR2: SQVTM and ANQGSEA. V was trimmed by 0 bases and J by 7 bases, leaving 3 bases between them. This CDR3 has 11 amino acids. The CDR3 DNA follows: TGCAGCGTTGAAGATCTTGAAAAACTGTTTTTT. Protein: CSVEDLEKLFF.

This clonotype was seen a handful of times. The rearrangement joins TRBV7-9 to TRBJ2-1; D is undetermined. V shed 5 bases and J shed 0 bases, with 11 bases lying between them. The CDR3 contains 15 residues. The germline V gene encodes CDR1 SEHNR and CDR2 FQNEAQ (reference sequence). DNA of the CDR3: TGTGCCAGCAGCCCCGTTGTGAGCTCCTACAATGAGCAGTTCTTC. Translating gives CASSPVVSSYNEQFF.